This TCR beta chain emerged from a study of spatial heterogeneity in lung cancer. Specified time point: sample taken at primary tumor resection. Whole RNA was taken from tumor, nontumor lung or frozen PBMC; it was then sequenced unsorted. TCRdb reprocessed the 5' RACE reads with MiXCR, giving one entry per CDR3 protein. The repertoire holds tens of thousands of distinct CDR3 sequences, with about 4.5% as singletons. In this sample, this clonotype turned up many times. The CDR3 runs to 15 residues. The V and J ends lost 6 bases and 3 bases, in that order; junction bases with no gene match: 9. This rearrangement joins TRBV12-3 or TRBV12-4 to TRBJ2-7, with 9 bases lining up with TRBD1. The source was PBMCs, collected at surgery. This clonotype was sampled from a male donor with early-stage non-small cell lung cancer. Here the CDR3 DNA reads TGTGCCAGCAGCTCCCTCGGGACAGGGCACTACGAGCAGTACTTC. It encodes CASSSLGTGHYEQYF.